This T cell receptor beta chain originates from a study of blood T cell repertoires in COVID-19 (dated by TCRdb to about 2020). With regard to the full study: Collaborator samples came from the United States, Italy and Spain and covered acute and convalescent phases of COVID-19. The prospective study material was composed of cDNA or gDNA derived from T cells, B-cell-depleted T cells, or PBMCs. The dataset comprised deeply sampled blood TCRbeta repertoires from subjects exposed to, actively infected with, or recovered from COVID-19. The repertoires were made available in a free public database intended to serve as a resource for research on the immune response to SARS-CoV-2. Samples were obtained from the ongoing ImmuneRACE study (first 160 participants) and from about 1,300 subjects provided by 6 global collaborators. A de-identified subject ID, COVID-19 status, age in years and sex were almost always included in the sample metadata. Where available, HLA class I and class II types were taken from metadata supplied by the sample provider and were not determined by assay-based typing.

The study at large found these results: The amount of clinical and demographic metadata varied by source and participant and was provided uncurated.

Each collaborating institution followed its own protocols to collect whole blood in K2EDTA tubes. For TCRbeta analysis, collaborators shipped samples in one of three forms: frozen whole blood, isolated PBMCs, or DNA extracted from either of those sample types. For this clone: Its antigen remains unidentified. The record has no base qualities; no much larger clone is one base away.

The CDR3 contains 15 residues, cysteine and phenylalanine counted. Here the CDR3 DNA is all that survives: 45 bases in frame from base 1. From the germline V gene (reference sequence), CDR1 is LNHNV and CDR2 is YYDKDF. V lost 0 bases and J lost 7 bases; the stretch between them is 13 bases long. The immunoSEQ Assay, a bias-controlled multiplex PCR, was used to amplify TCRbeta CDR3 regions from genomic DNA. The study's own analysis went as follows. Within the assay, amplification of reference gene primers was used to estimate how many nucleated cells each sample contained. To quantify the absolute abundance of each unique TCRbeta CDR3 rearrangement, sequence reads were collapsed and filtered. For each sample, productive Simpson clonality was calculated as the square root of Simpson's diversity index over productive rearrangements. TCRdb stores this immuneACCESS table with in-frame sequences only. Part of the clones is absent; in the studies checked, under half of the shortfall reflects unresolved V genes, and no reason is known for the rest. V, J and clone size were drawn from that table, and D and trimming were deduced from the DNA. The sample table holds some 81,000 clones, of which 90% were seen once. 0.95% to 1.3% of the sample comes from the top ten.

The sequence was obtained from a woman aged 45-60 years in a cohort sampled during active COVID-19. The specimen was peripheral blood. The receptor chain draws on TRBV15 and TRBJ2-1; tentative D gene TRBD1, with 5 bases matching. The CDR3 protein is CATSRDWGPGNEQFF. The DNA is as follows: TGTGCCACCAGCAGAGATTGGGGCCCCGGGAATGAGCAGTTCTTC. Here the CDR3 is joined to the reference TRBV15 and TRBJ2-1 genes, and the full variable domain is: DAMVIQNPRYQVTQFGKPVTLSCSQTLNHNVMYWYQQKSSQAPKLLFHYYDKDFNNEADTPDNFQSRRPNTSFCFLDIRSPGLGDTAMYLCATSRDWGPGNEQFFGPGTRLTVL.